These T cell receptor beta chains were read from a single sample in a study of chemoradiotherapy in HPV16-positive cancers. Repertoires were generated with immunoSEQ multiplex PCR, while TCRdb's copy carries only in-frame clones and drops some. This table holds around 1,200 clones, approximately 85% found once. This sample comprised tumor tissue, obtained from a patient who underwent chemoradiotherapy. The source of these receptors is a human donor with HPV-associated anogenital cancer. Each CDR3 is given with its conserved first and last residue. The D gene is left open where the match is weak. Clone size is given for some rows only: seen once, a few or many times, or a class if the clone is expanded.

v_gene	j_gene	abundance	d_gene	len	CDR3nt	CDR3aa
TRBV2	TRBJ1-2	NA	NA	14	TGTGCCAGCACCGGATCGGGGGGCGCGGGAGGCTACACCTTC	CASTGSGGAGGYTF
TRBV5-5	TRBJ1-1	NA	NA	18	TGTGCCAGCAGCTTAGTGTGGGCAGGGCATTATATGAACACTGAAGCTTTCTTT	CASSLVWAGHYMNTEAFF
TRBV5-1	TRBJ2-3	NA	NA	15	TGCGCCAGCAGCTTGGTCGGGGAATCCACAGATACGCAGTATTTT	CASSLVGESTDTQYF
TRBV4-3	TRBJ2-2	NA	NA	15	TGCGCCAGCAGCCAAGATCCCCAGGGCTCCGGGGAGCTGTTTTTT	CASSQDPQGSGELFF
TRBV19	TRBJ2-2	NA	NA	16	TGTGCCAGTAGTGCCTCCGGGACACCGAACACCGGGGAGCTGTTTTTT	CASSASGTPNTGELFF
TRBV6-5	TRBJ1-1	NA	NA	14	TGTGCCAGCAGTTACTCGATGGCGGGTCCTGAAGCTTTCTTT	CASSYSMAGPEAFF
TRBV5-1	TRBJ1-4	NA	NA	16	TGCGCCAGCAGCCCCGGACAGATTGCAACTAATGAAAAACTGTTTTTT	CASSPGQIATNEKLFF
TRBV11-2	TRBJ1-3	NA	TRBD1	17	TGTGCCAGCAGCTTAGAACCGCCCAGGGGGCTTTGGAACACCATATATTTT	CASSLEPPRGLWNTIYF
TRBV5-6	TRBJ2-7	NA	TRBD1	15	TGTGCCAGCAGCCTAGGGGGCCAGCGCCGCTACGAGCAGTACTTC	CASSLGGQRRYEQYF
TRBV2	TRBJ1-6	NA	NA	16	TGTGCCAGCAGTGAACCGAGGGTTCGGGTTAATTCACCCCTCCACTTT	CASSEPRVRVNSPLHF
TRBV10-3	TRBJ1-6	NA	NA	16	TGTGCCATCAGTGAGGGGGGCAGCTCCTATAATTCACCCCTCCACTTT	CAISEGGSSYNSPLHF
TRBV28	TRBJ1-1	NA	TRBD1	17	TGTGCCAGCAGTCCGTACAGGGGGCTGAGTGGGAACACTGAAGCTTTCTTT	CASSPYRGLSGNTEAFF
TRBV9	TRBJ1-1	few	TRBD1	16	TGTGCCAGCAGCGTAGGTGCGGGACAGATAAACACTGAAGCTTTCTTT	CASSVGAGQINTEAFF
TRBV5-1	TRBJ2-1	NA	NA	11	TGCGCCAGCAGCTTGGGAGGTGAGCAGTTCTTC	CASSLGGEQFF
TRBV29-1	TRBJ1-2	NA	NA	13	TGCAGCGTTGACTCGGTCATTAACTATGGCTACACCTTC	CSVDSVINYGYTF
TRBV9	TRBJ2-3	once	NA	14	TGTGCCAGCAGCGTATATGGGGATCGGGATACGCAGTATTTT	CASSVYGDRDTQYF
TRBV23-1	TRBJ2-3	NA	TRBD1	15	TGCGCCAGCAGTCAACAGGGGGCGCGTACAGATACGCAGTATTTT	CASSQQGARTDTQYF
TRBV7-8	TRBJ1-4	NA	NA	15	TGTGCCAGCAGCGAGCGGGTCTTGGATTTAGGTGGGCTGTTTTTT	CASSERVLDLGGLFF
TRBV7-2	TRBJ1-2	NA	NA	15	TGTGCCAGCAGCTTAGGGTCGCGGGGGGTGGATGGCTACACCTTC	CASSLGSRGVDGYTF
TRBV6-6	TRBJ1-4	NA	NA	13	TGTGCCAGCAGTTACAATCTGGACGAAAAACTGTTTTTT	CASSYNLDEKLFF
TRBV29-1	TRBJ2-1	NA	NA	10	TGCAGCGTTGTGACGGGAGCGCAGTTCTTC	CSVVTGAQFF
TRBV19	TRBJ1-2	NA	NA	15	TGTGCCAGTCGTCCTCGGGACACGGGGGCCTATGGCTACACCTTC	CASRPRDTGAYGYTF
TRBV6-1	TRBJ2-5	NA	TRBD2	15	TGTGCCAGCAGTGTAGCGGGACCCTTACAAGAGACCCAGTACTTC	CASSVAGPLQETQYF
TRBV4-1	TRBJ2-3	NA	TRBD2	18	TGCGCCAGCAGCCAAGAGCTTCAGGCTAGCGGGGCCACAGATACGCAGTATTTT	CASSQELQASGATDTQYF
TRBV27	TRBJ2-1	NA	NA	16	TGTGCCAGCAGTTTATCGCAGGGCGGAAGCTACAATGAGCAGTTCTTC	CASSLSQGGSYNEQFF
TRBV18	TRBJ2-3	NA	NA	14	TGTGCCAGCTCAGTAGATCTAGGGACAGATACGCAGTATTTT	CASSVDLGTDTQYF
TRBV18	TRBJ2-5	once	TRBD2	18	TGTGCCAGCTCACTATATGGGACTAGCGGCCATGCTTGGGAGACCCAGTACTTC	CASSLYGTSGHAWETQYF